A selection of T cell receptor beta chains follows, all from one sample in a study of response to subunit inactivated influenza vaccine. TCRdb re-called the RT-PCR reads with MiXCR, one entry per CDR3 protein. The sample yields approximately 520,000 distinct CDR3 sequences, 16% seen once. The sample was CD4+ T cells sorted from PBMCs, taken less than 30 months after vaccination. Source of these receptors: a man in his fifties or sixties who received an inactivated influenza vaccine. CDR3s include the opening cysteine and the closing phenylalanine or tryptophan. Each record gives: J gene, V gene, clone size, CDR3 protein. Expanded clones are given a class, and other clones once, few, many or no size at all.

j_gene: TRBJ2-3; v_gene: TRBV28; abundance: many; CDR3aa: CASSQIGVSTDTQYF
j_gene: TRBJ2-7; v_gene: TRBV27; abundance: few; CDR3aa: CASSFTSGGSYEQYF
j_gene: TRBJ1-3; v_gene: TRBV5-1; abundance: many; CDR3aa: CASSLNAGAGNTIYF
j_gene: TRBJ2-2; v_gene: TRBV20-1; abundance: few; CDR3aa: CSARPSAGQNTGELFF
j_gene: TRBJ2-3; v_gene: TRBV7-2; abundance: few; CDR3aa: CASSPVNRMDTQYF
j_gene: TRBJ2-5; v_gene: TRBV12-3/TRBV12-4; abundance: few; CDR3aa: CASSLGRTGYWQETQYF
j_gene: TRBJ1-5; v_gene: TRBV28; abundance: NA; CDR3aa: CASSWTGGDQPQHF
j_gene: TRBJ2-2; v_gene: TRBV7-7; abundance: NA; CDR3aa: CASSPSGGVAGELFF
j_gene: TRBJ1-5; v_gene: TRBV28; abundance: NA; CDR3aa: CASSLTNQPQHF
j_gene: TRBJ2-3; v_gene: TRBV25-1; abundance: few; CDR3aa: CASSEHGYTQYF
j_gene: TRBJ2-1; v_gene: TRBV11-1; abundance: few; CDR3aa: CASSFLAGAPRSYNEQFF
j_gene: TRBJ2-1; v_gene: TRBV12-3/TRBV12-4; abundance: few; CDR3aa: CASSFLAGGSYNEQFF
j_gene: TRBJ1-3; v_gene: TRBV2; abundance: few; CDR3aa: CASSGQGSGWGSGNTIYF
j_gene: TRBJ1-1; v_gene: TRBV24-1; abundance: NA; CDR3aa: CATSVLGLTFF
j_gene: TRBJ1-3; v_gene: TRBV12-3/TRBV12-4; abundance: many; CDR3aa: CASSQPGGIRGNTIYF
j_gene: TRBJ2-7; v_gene: TRBV5-4; abundance: many; CDR3aa: CASSLPGQGVYEQYF
j_gene: TRBJ2-2; v_gene: TRBV27; abundance: NA; CDR3aa: CASSLNSPGELFF
j_gene: TRBJ2-1; v_gene: TRBV15; abundance: NA; CDR3aa: CATSRDMGGNNEQFF
j_gene: TRBJ2-1; v_gene: TRBV7-9; abundance: few; CDR3aa: CASSFGLAAHNEQFF
j_gene: TRBJ1-2; v_gene: TRBV29-1; abundance: few; CDR3aa: CSVGGTGAYGYTF
j_gene: TRBJ2-5; v_gene: TRBV29-1; abundance: many; CDR3aa: CSVEEGGGTQYF
j_gene: TRBJ2-2; v_gene: TRBV6-2/TRBV6-3; abundance: NA; CDR3aa: CASSFTPGQGVWNTGELFF
j_gene: TRBJ2-7; v_gene: TRBV6-1; abundance: NA; CDR3aa: CASRTTSGRSEQYF
j_gene: TRBJ2-5; v_gene: TRBV30; abundance: NA; CDR3aa: CAWSHHQGETQYF
j_gene: TRBJ1-1; v_gene: TRBV28; abundance: few; CDR3aa: CASRGGGGNTEAFF
j_gene: TRBJ1-6; v_gene: TRBV10-2; abundance: NA; CDR3aa: CASSERTGSSYNSPLHF
j_gene: TRBJ2-7; v_gene: TRBV7-9; abundance: NA; CDR3aa: CASSLSPVGAYEQYF
j_gene: TRBJ1-6; v_gene: TRBV7-2; abundance: many; CDR3aa: CASSLGQGSSPLHF
j_gene: TRBJ2-5; v_gene: TRBV20-1; abundance: NA; CDR3aa: CSALGQGRQETQYF
j_gene: TRBJ2-2; v_gene: TRBV5-1; abundance: NA; CDR3aa: CASSFLGYLGTGELFF
j_gene: TRBJ2-3; v_gene: TRBV4-3; abundance: few; CDR3aa: CASSQVFLLGPENTDTQYF
j_gene: TRBJ2-7; v_gene: TRBV12-3/TRBV12-4; abundance: few; CDR3aa: CASSLMARESSYEQYF
j_gene: TRBJ2-2; v_gene: TRBV12-3/TRBV12-4; abundance: few; CDR3aa: CASSQRLAGGLDTGELFF
j_gene: TRBJ2-2; v_gene: TRBV7-2; abundance: few; CDR3aa: CASSLVAGDTGELFF
j_gene: TRBJ2-1; v_gene: TRBV7-2; abundance: many; CDR3aa: CASSWTRYNEQFF
j_gene: TRBJ2-5; v_gene: TRBV20-1; abundance: NA; CDR3aa: CSAPRGETQYF
j_gene: TRBJ1-5; v_gene: TRBV5-1; abundance: many; CDR3aa: CASSSRHDTDSNQPQHF
j_gene: TRBJ1-1; v_gene: TRBV6-5; abundance: NA; CDR3aa: CASSYAGVPVVAFF
j_gene: TRBJ1-2; v_gene: TRBV4-3; abundance: NA; CDR3aa: CASSLKRGNYGYTF
j_gene: TRBJ1-1; v_gene: TRBV19; abundance: few; CDR3aa: CASSISGSTEAFF
j_gene: TRBJ2-1; v_gene: TRBV5-5; abundance: NA; CDR3aa: CASSYRLAGEYNEQFF
j_gene: TRBJ2-6; v_gene: TRBV4-1; abundance: NA; CDR3aa: CASSHHTGTGEKGANVLTF
j_gene: TRBJ2-3; v_gene: TRBV29-1; abundance: many; CDR3aa: CSGSDPDYTLTDTQYF
j_gene: TRBJ2-3; v_gene: TRBV11-1; abundance: NA; CDR3aa: CASSLSKMSRLAPTDTQYF